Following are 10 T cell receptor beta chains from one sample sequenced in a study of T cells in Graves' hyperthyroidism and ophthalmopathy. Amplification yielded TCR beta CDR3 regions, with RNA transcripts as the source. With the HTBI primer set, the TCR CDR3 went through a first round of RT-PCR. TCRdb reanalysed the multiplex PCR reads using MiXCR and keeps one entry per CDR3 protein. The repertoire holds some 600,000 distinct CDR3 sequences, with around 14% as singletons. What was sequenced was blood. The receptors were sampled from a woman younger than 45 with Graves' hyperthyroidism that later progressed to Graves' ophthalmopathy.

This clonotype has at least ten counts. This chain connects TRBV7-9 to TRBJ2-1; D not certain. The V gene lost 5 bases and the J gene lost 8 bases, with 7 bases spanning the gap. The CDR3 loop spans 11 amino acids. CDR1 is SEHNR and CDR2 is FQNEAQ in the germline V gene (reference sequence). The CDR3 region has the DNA TGTGCCAGCAGCCCCGTGGATGAGCAGTTCTTC. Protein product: CASSPVDEQFF. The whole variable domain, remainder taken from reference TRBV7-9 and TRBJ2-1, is DTGVSQNPRHKITKRGQNVTFRCDPISEHNRLYWYRQTLGQGPEFLTYFQNEAQLEKSRLLSDRFSAERPKGSFSTLEIQRTEQGDSAMYLCASSPVDEQFFGPGTRLTVL.

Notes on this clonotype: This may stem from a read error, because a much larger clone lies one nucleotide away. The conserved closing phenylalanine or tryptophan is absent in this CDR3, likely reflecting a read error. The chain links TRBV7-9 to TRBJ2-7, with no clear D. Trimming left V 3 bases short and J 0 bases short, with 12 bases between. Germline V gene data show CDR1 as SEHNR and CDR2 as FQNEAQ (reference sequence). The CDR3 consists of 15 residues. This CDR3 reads CASSFSRRSSYEQYS. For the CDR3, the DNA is TGTGCCAGCAGCTTCTCGAGGCGGAGCTCCTACGAGCAGTACTCC.

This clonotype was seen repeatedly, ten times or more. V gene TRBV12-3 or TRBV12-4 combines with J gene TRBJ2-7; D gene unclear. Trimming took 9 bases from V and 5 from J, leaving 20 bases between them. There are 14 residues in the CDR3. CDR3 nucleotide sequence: TGTGCCAGTATGCCCTATAATAATCACCACGAGCAGTACTTC. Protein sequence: CASMPYNNHHEQYF.

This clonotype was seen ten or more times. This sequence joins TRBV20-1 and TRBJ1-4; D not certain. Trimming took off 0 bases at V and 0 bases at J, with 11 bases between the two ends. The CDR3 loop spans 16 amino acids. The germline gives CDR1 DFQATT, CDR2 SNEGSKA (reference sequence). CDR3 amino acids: CSARDQASTTNEKLFF. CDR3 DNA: TGCAGTGCTAGAGACCAGGCGTCGACAACTAATGAAAAACTGTTTTTT.

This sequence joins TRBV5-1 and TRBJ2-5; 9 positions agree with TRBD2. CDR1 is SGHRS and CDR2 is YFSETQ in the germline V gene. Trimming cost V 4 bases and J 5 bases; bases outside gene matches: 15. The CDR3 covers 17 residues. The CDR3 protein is CASSQDLPAGGSETQYF. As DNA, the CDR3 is TGCGCCAGCAGCCAAGACCTCCCAGCGGGAGGTTCCGAGACCCAGTACTTC. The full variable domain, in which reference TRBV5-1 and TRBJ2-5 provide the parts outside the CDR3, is KAGVTQTPRYLIKTRGQQVTLSCSPISGHRSVSWYQQTPGQGLQFLFEYFSETQRNKGNFPGRFSGRQFSNSRSEMNVSTLELGDSALYLCASSQDLPAGGSETQYFGPGTRLLVL.

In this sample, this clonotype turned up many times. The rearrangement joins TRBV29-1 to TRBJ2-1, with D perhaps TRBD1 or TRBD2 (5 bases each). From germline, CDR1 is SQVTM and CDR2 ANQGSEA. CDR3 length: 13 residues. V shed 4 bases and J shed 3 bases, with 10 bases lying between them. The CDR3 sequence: CSVGGAVYNEQFF. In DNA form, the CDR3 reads TGCAGCGTTGGAGGGGCCGTCTACAATGAGCAGTTCTTC.

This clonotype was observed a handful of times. CDR3 in amino acids: CSARGGRGRGNTEAFF. The CDR3 bases are TGCAGTGCTAGAGGTGGTAGGGGGCGCGGAAACACTGAAGCTTTCTTT. The rearrangement uses TRBV20-1 and TRBJ1-1, with TRBD1 matching over 7 bases. The CDR3 loop spans 16 amino acids. CDR1 is DFQATT, CDR2 SNEGSKA, per germline (reference sequence). The ends lost 1 base at V and 2 bases at J; junction bases unmatched: 10.

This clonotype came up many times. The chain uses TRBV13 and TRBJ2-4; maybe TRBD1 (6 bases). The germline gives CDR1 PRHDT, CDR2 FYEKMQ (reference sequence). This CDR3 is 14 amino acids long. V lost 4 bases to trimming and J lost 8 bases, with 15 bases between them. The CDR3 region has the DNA TGTGCCAGCAGCTCCTACAGGGACGGGGACATTCAGTACTTC. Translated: CASSSYRDGDIQYF.

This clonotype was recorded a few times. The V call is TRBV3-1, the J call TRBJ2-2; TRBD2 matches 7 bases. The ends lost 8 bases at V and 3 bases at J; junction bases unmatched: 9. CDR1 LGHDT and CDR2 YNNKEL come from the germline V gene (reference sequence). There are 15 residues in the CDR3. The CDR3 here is CASSLGGRYTGELFF. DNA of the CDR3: TGTGCCAGCTCTCTTGGCGGGAGATACACCGGGGAGCTGTTTTTT.

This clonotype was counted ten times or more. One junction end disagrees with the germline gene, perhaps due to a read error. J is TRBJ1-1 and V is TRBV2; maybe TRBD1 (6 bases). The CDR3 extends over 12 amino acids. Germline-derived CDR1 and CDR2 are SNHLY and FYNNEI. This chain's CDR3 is CASDGGNNEAFF. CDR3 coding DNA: TGTGCCAGTGACGGGGGCAACAATGAAGCTTTCTTT. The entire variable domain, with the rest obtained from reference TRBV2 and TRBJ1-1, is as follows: EPEVTQTPSHQVTQMGQEVILRCVPISNHLYFYWYRQILGQKVEFLVSFYNNEISEKSEIFDDQFSVERPDGSNFTLKIRSTKLEDSAMYFCASDGGNNEAFFGQGTRLTVV.